The present T cell receptor beta chain was sequenced within a study of spatial heterogeneity in lung cancer (dated by TCRdb to the late 2010s). In the study overall: The donors were 60 to 80 patients from the lung TRACERx cohort who had early-stage, untreated non-small cell lung cancer. More beta-chain than alpha-chain transcripts were consistently detected, likely reflecting higher beta-chain transcript abundance. Some blood samples were collected at disease recurrence, with the median time to first recurrence being less than 450 days. In the raw uncorrected reads, each unique combination of TCR and UMI appeared more than ten times on average. The study quantitatively compared TCR alpha and beta repertoires across multiple tumor regions, matched nontumor lung and blood in non-small cell lung cancer. Nonsynonymous mutation counts, determined by whole-exome sequencing of tumor tissue, were related to features of the TCR repertoire. At surgery, hundreds of tumor regions, some 61 matched nontumor lung samples and 56 PBMC samples were TCR-sequenced for both alpha and beta chains.

Libraries were built with 5' RACE. Sequenced using a NextSeq 500. The TCR library protocol attached a unique molecular identifier to each TCR cDNA molecule to allow correction of PCR and sequencing errors. Turning to the authors' computational methods: TCR identification, UMI-based error correction and CDR3 extraction were performed with Decombinator tools. Expanded TCRs were defined as those above a frequency of 2 per 1,000, corresponding to the top 1% of the tumor frequency distribution. Rényi diversity was computed with the R vegan package after subsampling each repertoire 100 times to 5,000 TCRs. CDR3 similarity networks were built from amino acid triplet string-kernel similarity, with CDR3s being connected when pairwise similarity was above 0.82. TCRdb reprocessing: public reads trimmed at Q25 with fastp, clones called with MiXCR, in-frame beta chains kept. Rows with one shared CDR3 protein collapse into an entry with the most common genes and DNA. In this record, the V and J calls reflect TCRdb's handling and not the investigators' own analysis. Recorded for this sample are around 10,000 distinct CDR3 sequences; roughly 3.5% of them occurred a single time. Roughly 18% of the sample is taken by the ten largest.

Overall results and qualifications from the work: Additional single-cell paired TCR alpha and beta sequencing was considered necessary to confirm, at a functional level, the hypothesis that regional TCRs recognize regional mutations. Ubiquitous expanded tumor TCRs showed up in blood more often at tumor resection than at routine follow-up.

This clonotype was counted between two and nine times. No cognate antigen has been identified for it. Base qualities were left out, and no much larger clone turns up one base away. This beta chain is an off-target read within a library intended for alpha chains, so its frequency means little. Trimming takes 5 bases from V and 2 bases from J, and the germline ends sit 18 bases apart. The CDR3 has 15 amino acids, counting the end cysteine and phenylalanine. Just CDR3 DNA is preserved here, 45 bases in frame from base 1. The germline V gene specifies SQVTM as CDR1 and ANQGSEA as CDR2. Reading the label with the study, this specimen's time point is: blood taken at disease recurrence. Without any cell sorting, TCR sequencing was performed on whole RNA extracted either from tumor and nontumor lung tissue or from cryopreserved PBMC samples. Patients were selected for TCR sequencing only if sufficient RNA was available from at least two tumor regions.

Recombination linked TRBV29-1 to TRBJ1-2, with TRBD1 tentatively as D gene (5 bases match). The source material was PBMCs, sampled at recurrence. The sequence came from a female donor with early-stage non-small cell lung cancer. DNA sequence: TGCAGCGTTTTTGGACACCGGATGGGAAACTATGGCTACACCTTC. Its protein reads: CSVFGHRMGNYGYTF. The full variable domain, with segments outside the CDR3 supplied by the reference TRBV29-1 and TRBJ1-2 proteins, appears as SAVISQKPSRDICQRGTSLTIQCQVDSQVTMMFWYRQQPGQSLTLIATANQGSEATYESGFVIDKFPISRPNLTFSTLTVSNMSPEDSSIYLCSVFGHRMGNYGYTFGSGTRLTVV.